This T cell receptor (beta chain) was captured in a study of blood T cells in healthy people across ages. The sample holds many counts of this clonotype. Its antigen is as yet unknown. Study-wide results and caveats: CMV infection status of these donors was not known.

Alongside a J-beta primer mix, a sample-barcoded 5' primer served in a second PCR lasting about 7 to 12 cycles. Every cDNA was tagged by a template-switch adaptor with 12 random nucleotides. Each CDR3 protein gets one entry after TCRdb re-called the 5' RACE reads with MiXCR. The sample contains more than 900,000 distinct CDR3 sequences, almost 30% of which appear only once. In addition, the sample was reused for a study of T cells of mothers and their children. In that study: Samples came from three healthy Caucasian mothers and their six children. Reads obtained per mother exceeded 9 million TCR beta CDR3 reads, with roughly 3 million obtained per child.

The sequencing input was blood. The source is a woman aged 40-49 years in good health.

The CDR3 reads CASRDRGSNQPQHF. The CDR3, as DNA: TGTGCCAGCAGGGACAGGGGTAGCAATCAGCCCCAGCATTTT. The chain has TRBV2 and TRBJ1-5; TRBD1 agrees at 9 bases. The CDR3 covers 14 residues. The junction had 0 bases not matched to a gene; V was cut back by 6 bases and J by 0 bases. From germline, CDR1 is SNHLY and CDR2 FYNNEI.